Below, one T cell receptor beta chain is given with its context. Clones were read by immunoSEQ multiplex PCR, and TCRdb kept only the in-frame ones, dropping some. The sample includes about 120,000 clones, about 92% of them seen just once. Trimming stripped 6 bases from V and 1 base from J, with 16 bases between. The CDR3 is made up of 15 amino acids. CDR1 LGHNT and CDR2 FRNRAP come from the germline V gene. This sample was taken from a study of T cell responses to AZD1222 COVID-19 vaccine. The rearrangement uses TRBV12-5 and TRBJ2-7; perhaps TRBD1 as D (5 bases). The source of this sequence is an adult who received the AZD1222 COVID-19 vaccine. Material: peripheral blood, obtained 28 days after the second AZD1222 dose. The CDR3 sequence: CASGSDRNPSYEQYF. CDR3 in DNA: TGTGCTAGTGGCTCTGACAGAAACCCATCCTACGAGCAGTACTTC.